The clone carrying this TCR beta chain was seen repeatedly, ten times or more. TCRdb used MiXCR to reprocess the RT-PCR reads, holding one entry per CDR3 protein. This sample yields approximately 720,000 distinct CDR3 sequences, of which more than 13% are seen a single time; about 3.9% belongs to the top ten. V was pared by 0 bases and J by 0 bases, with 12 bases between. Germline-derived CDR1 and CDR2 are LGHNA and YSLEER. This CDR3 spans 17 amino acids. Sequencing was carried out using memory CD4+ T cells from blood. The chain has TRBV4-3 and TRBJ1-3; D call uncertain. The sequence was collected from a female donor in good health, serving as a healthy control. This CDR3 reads CASSQDLRVFSGNTIYF. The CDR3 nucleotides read TGCGCCAGCAGCCAAGATCTTAGAGTGTTCTCTGGAAACACCATATATTTT.